This T cell receptor beta chain was observed in a study of shared clonotypes between healthy human individuals. Methods used by the authors: Filtering differed because ImmunoSEQ produced junction-only sequences that carried no quality scores. Produced via immunoSEQ multiplex PCR; TCRdb's table is partial and in-frame only. V, J and clone size derive from that table, while D and trimming were established from the DNA sequence. The table shows millions of clones, with 85% to 95% occurring only once. Germline V lookup: CDR1 MRHNA, CDR2 SNTAGT. The V end was cut by 3 bases, the J end by 2 bases, with 7 bases between. CDR3 length: 13 residues. Notes on this clone: No antigen is known for it. Other nucleotide sequences in the sample specify the same CDR3.

Naive-designated CD8 cells lacked CD45RO, were positively enriched for CCR7, and omitted terminally differentiated effector memory CD45RA+ cells. Notes on the study in general: Specimens sampled were limited to blood, with tissue repertoires likely differing. Sorted-subset sequencing was shown by rarefaction to be incomplete despite large depth.

Sequenced input: naive CD8+ T cells sorted from blood. The origin of this receptor is a man younger than 35 in good health. The genes are TRBV6-4 and TRBJ1-1, with D uncertain. The CDR3 coding sequence is TGTGCCAGCAGTGAAACGGGAAACACTGAAGCTTTCTTT. Translating it yields CASSETGNTEAFF.